This T cell receptor (beta chain) emerged from a study of regulatory T cells in long-lasting Graves disease. Time point specified: newly diagnosed GD, antithyroid drugs for less than 3 months. The authors made the TCR library using RNA they extracted from PBMCs. With V trimmed by 2 bases and J by 3 bases, 6 bases remained unmatched. Germline V gives CDR1 SGHAT, CDR2 FQNNGV. The CDR3 has 16 residues. TCR beta libraries were built with iRepertoire HTBI primers and Arm-PCR of CDR3 regions. One entry per CDR3 protein, called by TCRdb with MiXCR from the multiplex PCR reads. This table holds about half a million distinct CDR3 sequences, about 12% found once. These data are also associated with another study on T cells in Graves' hyperthyroidism and ophthalmopathy. That report notes: Diagnosis rested on symptoms, serum thyroxine and TRAb, thyroid ultrasound, and orbital computed tomography. A 13 V-J signature model discriminated ophthalmopathy versus stable hyperthyroidism.

The genes are TRBV11-2 and TRBJ2-5, with 10 nucleotides matching TRBD2. The starting material was peripheral blood mononuclear cells (PBMCs), obtained at new diagnosis, from a patient treated with antithyroid drugs. This TCR derives from a woman between 25 and 40 years old with Graves disease. As DNA, the CDR3 is TGTGCCAGCAGCTTAACCCTGGGACTAGCGAAAGAGACCCAGTACTTC. Protein product: CASSLTLGLAKETQYF.